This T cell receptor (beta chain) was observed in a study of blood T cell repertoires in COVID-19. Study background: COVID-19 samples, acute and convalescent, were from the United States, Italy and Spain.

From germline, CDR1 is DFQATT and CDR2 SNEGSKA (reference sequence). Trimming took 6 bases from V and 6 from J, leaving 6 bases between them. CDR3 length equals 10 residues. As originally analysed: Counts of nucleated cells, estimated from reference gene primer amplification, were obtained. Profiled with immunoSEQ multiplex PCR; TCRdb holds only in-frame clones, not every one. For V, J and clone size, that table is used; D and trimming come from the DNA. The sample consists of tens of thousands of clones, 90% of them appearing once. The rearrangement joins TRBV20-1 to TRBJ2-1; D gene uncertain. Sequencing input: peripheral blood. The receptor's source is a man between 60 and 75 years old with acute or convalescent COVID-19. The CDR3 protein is CSAATNEQFF. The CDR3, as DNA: TGCAGTGCAGCCACCAATGAGCAGTTCTTC.